Listed below are T cell receptor beta chains from one sample, sequenced in a study of T-cell memory formation after mild COVID-19. One entry per CDR3 protein, called by TCRdb with MiXCR from the 5' RACE reads. The repertoire holds more than 100,000 distinct CDR3 sequences, with approximately 5.9% as singletons. Source material: PBMCs or a T cell subset sorted from them (not recorded which). The receptors stem from an adult woman who had mild COVID-19 (a few samples of this study predate the infection). Cell type and time point are not known. CDR3s include the opening cysteine and the closing phenylalanine or tryptophan. Each record gives: clone size, J gene, V gene, D gene, CDR3 DNA, CDR3 protein. The D gene is left open where the match is weak. Clone size is shown for a subset of rows, as once, few, many or a class of expanded clone.

>few|TRBJ1-5|TRBV30|.
TGTGCCTGGAGTCCGGCGGGGGGGCGAGGGCAGCCCCAGCATTTT
CAWSPAGGRGQPQHF
>few|TRBJ1-2|TRBV7-2|.
TGTGCCAGCAGCTTCCGACAGGAGAGGAAAGGCTACACCTTC
CASSFRQERKGYTF
>.|TRBJ1-2|TRBV7-9|TRBD1
TGTGCCAGCAGCTCCGACAGGGGACATGCGGTGCGCTATGGCTACACCTTC
CASSSDRGHAVRYGYTF
>.|TRBJ2-3|TRBV20-1|.
TGCAGTGCTAGAGAAGGCTTCACAGATACGCAGTATTTT
CSAREGFTDTQYF
>.|TRBJ1-5|TRBV12-3/TRBV12-4|.
TGTGCCAGCAGTTTAGCGCCCTATCAGCCCCAGCATTTT
CASSLAPYQPQHF
>few|TRBJ1-1|TRBV10-3|.
TGTGCCATAAGGGGAGAGTCTGAAGCTTTCTTT
CAIRGESEAFF
>many|TRBJ2-4|TRBV4-2|.
TGTGCCAGCAGCCAAGAAGGTGTCCCCGACAGGCAGGGGATCGCCAAAAACATTCAGTACTTC
CASSQEGVPDRQGIAKNIQYF
>many|TRBJ2-1|TRBV18|.
TGTGCCAGCTCATACCCCCGGAGGACATGGCCCGATGGCAATGAGCAGTTCTTC
CASSYPRRTWPDGNEQFF
>.|TRBJ2-1|TRBV7-3|TRBD2
TGTGCCAGCAGCCAAACTAGCGGGATTTGGGGTGAGCAGTTCTTC
CASSQTSGIWGEQFF
>few|TRBJ1-2|TRBV12-3/TRBV12-4|.
TGTGCCAGCAGTTTGTCTGCAGCCTCGTCGAACTATGGCTACACCTTC
CASSLSAASSNYGYTF
>many|TRBJ2-7|TRBV5-1|.
TGCGCCAGCAGCGAGCAGGGCTACGAGCAGTACTTC
CASSEQGYEQYF
>.|TRBJ2-1|TRBV25-1|TRBD2
TGTGCCAGCAGTCCGACTAGCTTCAATGAGCAGTTCTTC
CASSPTSFNEQFF
>many|TRBJ2-7|TRBV11-1|.
TGTGCCAGCAGCCCCCGGGGGTCCTACGAGCAGTACTTC
CASSPRGSYEQYF
>.|TRBJ2-7|TRBV14|TRBD2
TGTGCCAGCAGCCAAGACCACACGGTTGGCTGGGGGGAGGGGCCCTACGAGCAGTACTTC
CASSQDHTVGWGEGPYEQYF
>.|TRBJ2-4|TRBV7-8|.
TGTGCCAGCAGCCCCGAGCGAATACTAGCCAAAAACATTCAGTACTTC
CASSPERILAKNIQYF
>.|TRBJ2-5|TRBV5-1|.
TGCGCCAGCAGCTTGGCCGTCCAGCAAGAGACCCAGTACTTC
CASSLAVQQETQYF
>many|TRBJ2-2|TRBV21-1|.
TGTGCCAGCAGCAAAGTAGCGGGGACTAGCGAAACCGGGGAGCTGTTTTTT
CASSKVAGTSETGELFF
>few|TRBJ2-5|TRBV7-8|.
TGTGCCAGCAGCGCGAGCCGGGAAGAGACCCAGTACTTC
CASSASREETQYF
>few|TRBJ2-1|TRBV7-2|.
TGTGCCAGCAGCGCCAGCAATGAGCAGTTCTTC
CASSASNEQFF
>.|TRBJ2-7|TRBV12-3/TRBV12-4|.
TGTGCCAGCAGCCGCCGCTCGGGCGAGCAGTACTTC
CASSRRSGEQYF
>.|TRBJ1-4|TRBV2|.
TGTGCCAGCAGGACAGAGTCGACCATTAATGAAAAACTGTTTTTT
CASRTESTINEKLFF
>.|TRBJ1-1|TRBV10-3|.
TGTGCCATCAGTGATGGGGCGAACACTGAAGCTTTCTTT
CAISDGANTEAFF
>.|TRBJ2-3|TRBV20-1|TRBD2
TGCAGTGCACTTCCCGGGACTAGCGGGGCTAGCACAGATACGCAGTATTTT
CSALPGTSGASTDTQYF
>many|TRBJ2-7|TRBV12-3/TRBV12-4|.
TGTGCCAGCAGTTTAGCGTCGGACTACGAGCAGTACTTC
CASSLASDYEQYF
>.|TRBJ2-5|TRBV7-4|TRBD2
TGTGCCAGCAGCCCCCTCGGGGGGACCCACCAAGAGACCCAGTACTTC
CASSPLGGTHQETQYF
>many|TRBJ1-1|TRBV3-1|.
TGTGCCAGCAGCCCTGGGTCATTAACCGGTCGGGGCACTGAAGCTTTCTTT
CASSPGSLTGRGTEAFF
>many|TRBJ2-1|TRBV4-3|.
TGCGCCAGCAGCCAAGAGGCGAGCAATGAGCAGTTCTTC
CASSQEASNEQFF
>many|TRBJ2-1|TRBV5-1|TRBD1
TGCGCCAGCAGCGCACAGGGGAATGAGCAGTTCTTC
CASSAQGNEQFF
>.|TRBJ2-7|TRBV6-2/TRBV6-3|.
TGTGCCAGCAGTTACTCCAACCGACAGTACTTC
CASSYSNRQYF
>many|TRBJ2-3|TRBV12-3/TRBV12-4|TRBD2
TGTGCCAGCAGCCCTTTTAGCGGGGGGACCAGCACAGATACGCAGTATTTT
CASSPFSGGTSTDTQYF
>.|TRBJ1-4|TRBV5-1|.
TGCGCCAGCAGCGCAGGGTCTACTAATGAAAAACTGTTTTTT
CASSAGSTNEKLFF
>.|TRBJ1-1|TRBV6-2/TRBV6-3|TRBD1
TGTGCCAGCAACGGCGGGACAGGAGGCCGGAGAAACACTGAAGCTTTCTTT
CASNGGTGGRRNTEAFF
>.|TRBJ1-6|TRBV6-1|.
TGTGCCAGCAGTGTGGACAATTCACCCCTCCACTTT
CASSVDNSPLHF
>few|TRBJ2-1|TRBV5-1|.
TGCGCCAGCAGCTTGAGTGAGGTTCGGCGGGCCAGGGGTGTTGACAATGAGCAGTTCTTC
CASSLSEVRRARGVDNEQFF
>.|TRBJ1-3|TRBV11-2|.
TGTGCCAGCAGCTTAGAACCGTCTGGAAACACCATATATTTT
CASSLEPSGNTIYF
>many|TRBJ2-1|TRBV4-1|.
TGCGCCAGCAGCCGGGCCCCGAGCAATGAGCAGTTCTTC
CASSRAPSNEQFF
>few|TRBJ1-1|TRBV6-2/TRBV6-3|TRBD1
TGTGCCAGCACCCAGTGGGGGGACAGCATTTCTGAAGCTTTCTTT
CASTQWGDSISEAFF
>many|TRBJ2-5|TRBV4-1|TRBD2
TGCGCCAGCAGCCAAGAGTACGGGGGGGCCGGGACCCAGTACTTC
CASSQEYGGAGTQYF
>.|TRBJ1-1|TRBV6-4|.
TGTGCCAGCAGGCCCGATAGGAACACTGAAGCTTTCTTT
CASRPDRNTEAFF
>few|TRBJ2-4|TRBV20-1|.
TGCAGTGCTAGAGAAGGTGTAGTAGCGGATAAAAACATTCAGTACTTC
CSAREGVVADKNIQYF
>.|TRBJ2-7|TRBV6-5|.
TGTGCCAGCGCCAACCCCAGCCCTCCCTACGAGCAGTACTTC
CASANPSPPYEQYF
>.|TRBJ1-6|TRBV7-8|.
TGTGCCAGCAGGGACGGCCTTTATAATTCACCCCTCCACTTT
CASRDGLYNSPLHF
>.|TRBJ2-5|TRBV6-6|.
TGTGCCAGCAACCCGGCCACCTCCAATCGGGCCCAGTACTTC
CASNPATSNRAQYF
>few|TRBJ1-1|TRBV20-1|TRBD1
TGCAGTGCTAGAGGACAGGGTAGGGGTGAAGCTTTCTTT
CSARGQGRGEAFF
>few|TRBJ1-1|TRBV18|.
TGTGCCAGCTCACCACCGACGCTGACGGGGCGGAACACTGAAGCTTTCTTT
CASSPPTLTGRNTEAFF
>.|TRBJ1-6|TRBV5-1|TRBD1
TGCGCCAGCAGCGGGGGGGACAGAATCCCTAATTCACCCCTCCACTTT
CASSGGDRIPNSPLHF
>few|TRBJ2-3|TRBV5-6|.
TGTGCCAGCAGCTTGAAAGGAACAGATACGCAGTATTTT
CASSLKGTDTQYF
>few|TRBJ1-4|TRBV15|.
TGTGCCACCAGCAGAGACAGGGGATATAATGAAAAACTGTTTTTT
CATSRDRGYNEKLFF
>many|TRBJ2-1|TRBV20-1|.
TGCAGTGCTAGAGATACGGGGCGGCCCCCTTGGGAGCAGTTCTTC
CSARDTGRPPWEQFF
>many|TRBJ2-2|TRBV20-1|TRBD2
TGCAGTGCTAGAGATCTTGGGTTAGCGGGAGGTCCCGGGGAGCTGTTTTTT
CSARDLGLAGGPGELFF
>many|TRBJ2-7|TRBV24-1|.
TGTGCCACCAGTGATCGATACGAGCAGTACTTC
CATSDRYEQYF
>.|TRBJ2-1|TRBV24-1|TRBD1
TGTGCCACCAGTGGGGGGACAGGGGAAAGATACAATGAGCAGTTCTTC
CATSGGTGERYNEQFF